One and the same sample provided the 10 T cell receptor beta chains below, sequenced in a study of PD-1 blockade in classical Hodgkin lymphoma (dated by TCRdb to about 2020). Taken with the paper, the label for time point translates to: cycle 4 day 1 (C4D1), after more than five weeks of nivolumab. Relapse after autologous stem cell transplantation had occurred in all trial patients, and cohorts A, B and C were distinguished by prior brentuximab vedotin exposure. The library was generated by the immunoSEQ multiplex PCR assay. TCRdb limited this immuneACCESS table to in-frame rearrangements with V and J called. A share of clones is missing; checked studies link under half to unresolved V genes, and the rest is unexplained. This sample lists around 23,000 clones; around 83% were detected once. More than 10% of the sample lies in the top ten. Material: peripheral blood mononuclear cells (PBMCs), obtained before the fourth cycle of nivolumab. These receptors were obtained from a human donor with classical Hodgkin lymphoma.

The genes are TRBV4-1 and TRBJ2-4; a possible D gene is TRBD2 (5 bases). The germline V gene encodes CDR1 MGHRA and CDR2 YSYEKL. CDR3 length: 17 amino acids. The V end lost 1 base, the J end lost 5 bases, and 18 bases lay between the germline ends. The CDR3 DNA sequence: TGCGCCAGCAGCCAAGGAAACGGGAAAGGCCGGGAAAACATTCAGTACTTC. Protein: CASSQGNGKGRENIQYF.

The chain combines TRBV7-9 with TRBJ1-5; TRBD1 matches at 7 bases. With V trimmed by 5 bases and J by 6 bases, 7 bases remained unmatched. The germline CDR1 and CDR2 sequences are SEHNR and FQNEAQ (reference sequence). The CDR3 covers 14 residues. CDR3 loop: CASSPPGGFQPQHF. The CDR3, as DNA: TGTGCCAGCAGCCCACCAGGGGGTTTTCAGCCCCAGCATTTT.

This clone was detected only once. The chain has TRBV28 and TRBJ1-5; no clear D gene. This CDR3 comprises 15 residues. Germline assignment: CDR1 MDHEN and CDR2 SYDVKM. Between the trimmed V and J ends, which lost 3 bases and 2 bases, there was a span of 11 bases. Here the CDR3 reads CASSLTPGGNQPQHF. The CDR3 DNA reads TGTGCCAGCAGTTTGACCCCAGGAGGCAATCAGCCCCAGCATTTT.

This chain joins TRBV9 and TRBJ2-7; TRBD2 is a possible D gene (6 bases). This CDR3 contains 13 residues. Germline lookup yields CDR1 SGDLS and CDR2 YYNGEE. The V gene lost 3 bases and the J gene lost 3 bases, with 10 bases spanning the gap. The CDR3 region is CASSAGTGYEQYF. In DNA form, the CDR3 reads TGTGCCAGCAGCGCCGGGACTGGCTACGAGCAGTACTTC.

This sequence joins TRBV2 and TRBJ1-3; weak D call: TRBD1 (6 bases). This CDR3 has 16 residues. V was shortened by 6 bases and J by 0 bases, with 15 bases between the two germline ends. CDR1 and CDR2 from the germline V gene are SNHLY and FYNNEI. The CDR3 region has the DNA TGTGCCAGCAGGACGAGACAGGCTTCCTCTGGAAACACCATATATTTT. Its translation: CASRTRQASSGNTIYF.

The chain employs TRBV5-1 and TRBJ1-3; D not resolved. Trimming took off 7 bases at V and 1 base at J, with 12 bases between the two ends. Germline CDR1 is SGHRS and CDR2 is YFSETQ. The CDR3 length is 14 residues. CDR3 sequence (DNA): TGCGCCAGCGCTCAGGAGCCATCTGGAAACACCATATATTTT. It translates to CASAQEPSGNTIYF.

The chain joins TRBV20-1 to TRBJ1-2; unclear D gene. Germline-derived CDR1 and CDR2 are DFQATT and SNEGSKA (reference sequence). The CDR3 has 11 amino acids. Deletions cut 6 bases from V and 8 bases from J, with 13 bases between. The CDR3: CSATTSLGYTF. Written as DNA, the CDR3 is TGCAGTGCCACGACAAGTCTGGGCTACACCTTC.

The V and J genes are TRBV9 and TRBJ2-7; perhaps TRBD2 as D (6 bases). Germline lookup yields CDR1 SGDLS and CDR2 YYNGEE. The V gene lost 4 bases and the J gene lost 3 bases, with 20 bases spanning the gap. This CDR3 is 16 amino acids long. The CDR3 region is CASSPSGLAGYYEQYF. The CDR3 DNA follows: TGTGCCAGCAGCCCCTCGGGACTCGCTGGGTACTACGAGCAGTACTTC. The full variable domain, with the rest looked up from reference TRBV9 and TRBJ2-7, is DSGVTQTPKHLITATGQRVTLRCSPRSGDLSVYWYQQSLDQGLQFLIQYYNGEERAKGNILERFSAQQFPDLHSELNLSSLELGDSALYFCASSPSGLAGYYEQYFGPGTRLTVT.

The sample holds a few counts of this clone. The chain uses TRBV5-6 and TRBJ1-2; 8 nucleotides agree with TRBD1. The CDR3 loop spans 19 amino acids. J was trimmed by 0 bases and V by 4 bases; bases with no gene match: 17. CDR1 SGHDT and CDR2 YYEEEE come from the germline V gene. The CDR3 sequence: CASSVTSFRGRGANYGYTF. The CDR3 nucleotides read TGTGCCAGCAGCGTGACTTCGTTCAGGGGGCGTGGGGCTAACTATGGCTACACCTTC. The entire variable domain, with the rest obtained from reference TRBV5-6 and TRBJ1-2, is as follows: DAGVTQSPTHLIKTRGQQVTLRCSPKSGHDTVSWYQQALGQGPQFIFQYYEEEERQRGNFPDRFSGHQFPNYSSELNVNALLLGDSALYLCASSVTSFRGRGANYGYTFGSGTRLTVV.

This chain links TRBV9 with TRBJ2-7; 10 bases are shared with TRBD2. The CDR3 has 15 residues. In germline, CDR1 is SGDLS, CDR2 YYNGEE. The junction had 5 bases not matched to a gene; V was cut back by 4 bases and J by 1 base. CDR3 amino acids: CASSPTGLASYEQYF. The DNA of the CDR3 is TGTGCCAGCAGCCCTACGGGACTAGCGTCCTACGAGCAGTACTTC.